A selection of T cell receptor beta chains follows, all from one sample in a study of naive and memory T cell subsets. TCRdb redid the calling of the UMI-ligation and nested PCR reads with MiXCR, one entry per CDR3 protein. The table lists tens of thousands of distinct CDR3 sequences, roughly 14% of them singletons. The sample comprised effector memory CD4+ T cells from blood. Source of these receptors: a human donor in good health. Each CDR3 is given with its conserved first and last residue. A D gene is named only where the DNA matches it firmly. Expanded clones get a size class; other rows say once, few or many, or leave the size out.

>TRBD2|medium-sized|TRBJ2-1|TRBV12-3/TRBV12-4
CASSFSARSLAGAFPGLYNEQFF
TGTGCCAGCAGTTTCTCGGCCCGATCACTAGCGGGAGCTTTCCCGGGCTTATACAATGAGCAGTTCTTC
>NA|few|TRBJ1-2|TRBV20-1
CSARVINWGEYGYTF
TGCAGTGCTAGAGTAATAAATTGGGGAGAATATGGCTACACCTTC
>TRBD2|NA|TRBJ2-7|TRBV7-8
CASSLGATSGRSDEQYF
TGTGCCAGCAGCTTAGGGGCGACTAGCGGGAGGAGCGACGAGCAGTACTTC
>NA|few|TRBJ2-2|TRBV28
CASRLWGRDTGELFF
TGTGCCAGCAGACTCTGGGGGAGAGACACCGGGGAGCTGTTTTTT
>NA|NA|TRBJ2-5|TRBV27
CASSSLGGKKRETQYF
TGTGCCAGCAGTTCCCTAGGAGGAAAGAAAAGGGAGACCCAGTACTTC
>NA|few|TRBJ2-3|TRBV7-3
CASSLKITDTQYF
TGTGCCAGCAGCTTAAAAATTACAGATACGCAGTATTTT
>NA|many|TRBJ2-1|TRBV4-2
CASSQGYSEQFF
TGTGCCAGCAGCCAAGGGTACAGTGAGCAGTTCTTC
>NA|medium-sized|TRBJ2-3|TRBV12-3/TRBV12-4
CASSLSGATQYF
TGTGCCAGCAGTTTAAGCGGCGCTACGCAGTATTTT
>TRBD2|few|TRBJ2-7|TRBV28
CASRQQSGSGSKGYEQYF
TGTGCCAGCAGACAGCAAAGTGGTAGCGGGAGTAAAGGCTACGAGCAGTACTTC
>NA|NA|TRBJ2-7|TRBV19
CASSMRVESYEQYF
TGTGCCAGTAGTATGAGGGTGGAGTCCTACGAGCAGTACTTC
>NA|few|TRBJ1-5|TRBV28
CASSSPNRAAQHF
TGTGCCAGCAGTTCCCCTAACCGAGCGGCCCAGCATTTT
>NA|few|TRBJ2-5|TRBV5-1
CASSLGAGTGETQYF
TGCGCCAGCAGCTTGGGGGCGGGAACTGGGGAGACCCAGTACTTC
>NA|few|TRBJ2-7|TRBV9
CASSVDLGTASEQYF
TGTGCCAGCAGCGTAGACCTCGGGACTGCTTCGGAGCAGTACTTC
>TRBD2|NA|TRBJ2-7|TRBV20-1
CSARDSTGGPTEQYF
TGCAGTGCTAGAGATTCGACGGGAGGGCCGACCGAGCAGTACTTC
>NA|few|TRBJ2-3|TRBV27
CASSLRGTPTDTQYF
TGTGCCAGCAGCCTCCGAGGGACCCCCACAGATACGCAGTATTTT
>NA|NA|TRBJ2-5|TRBV6-2/TRBV6-3
CASRPDPRETQYF
TGTGCCAGCAGACCTGACCCGCGGGAGACCCAGTACTTC
>TRBD2|few|TRBJ2-4|TRBV7-2
CASSGGRGLAKNIQYF
TGTGCCAGCAGCGGGGGGAGGGGCCTAGCCAAAAACATTCAGTACTTC
>TRBD1|many|TRBJ1-2|TRBV11-2
CASSLDRGRGYTF
TGTGCCAGCAGCTTAGACAGGGGGCGAGGCTACACCTTC